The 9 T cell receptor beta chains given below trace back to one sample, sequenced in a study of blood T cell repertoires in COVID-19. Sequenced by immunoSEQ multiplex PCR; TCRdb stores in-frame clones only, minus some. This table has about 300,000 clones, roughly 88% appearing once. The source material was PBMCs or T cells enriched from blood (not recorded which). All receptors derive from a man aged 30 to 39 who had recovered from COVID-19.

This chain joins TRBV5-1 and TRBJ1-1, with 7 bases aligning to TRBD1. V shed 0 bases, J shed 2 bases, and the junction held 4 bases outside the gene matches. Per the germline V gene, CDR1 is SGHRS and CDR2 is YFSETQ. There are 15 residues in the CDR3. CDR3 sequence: CASSLGGTDNTEAFF. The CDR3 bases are TGCGCCAGCAGCTTGGGGGGGACAGATAACACTGAAGCTTTCTTT. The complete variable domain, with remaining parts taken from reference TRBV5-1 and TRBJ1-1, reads KAGVTQTPRYLIKTRGQQVTLSCSPISGHRSVSWYQQTPGQGLQFLFEYFSETQRNKGNFPGRFSGRQFSNSRSEMNVSTLELGDSALYLCASSLGGTDNTEAFFGQGTRLTVV.

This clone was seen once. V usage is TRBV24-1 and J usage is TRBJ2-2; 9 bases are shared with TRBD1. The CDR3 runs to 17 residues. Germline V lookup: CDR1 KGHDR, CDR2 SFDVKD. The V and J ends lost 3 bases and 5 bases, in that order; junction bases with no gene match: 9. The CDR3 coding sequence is TGTGCCACCAGTGATGCCATGGACAGGGGTGAGACCGGGGAGCTGTTTTTT. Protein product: CATSDAMDRGETGELFF.

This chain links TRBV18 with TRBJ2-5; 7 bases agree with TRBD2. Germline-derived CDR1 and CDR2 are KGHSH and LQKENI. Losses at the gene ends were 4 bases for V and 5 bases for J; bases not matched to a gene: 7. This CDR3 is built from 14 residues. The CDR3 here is CASSRRLAGETQYF. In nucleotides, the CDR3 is TGTGCCAGCTCACGGAGACTAGCAGGGGAGACCCAGTACTTC.

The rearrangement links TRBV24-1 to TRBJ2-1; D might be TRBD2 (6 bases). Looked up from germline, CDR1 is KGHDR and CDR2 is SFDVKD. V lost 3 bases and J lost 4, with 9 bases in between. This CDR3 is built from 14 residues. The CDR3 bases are TGTGCCACCAGTGATGGGACTTCATACAATGAGCAGTTCTTC. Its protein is CATSDGTSYNEQFF.

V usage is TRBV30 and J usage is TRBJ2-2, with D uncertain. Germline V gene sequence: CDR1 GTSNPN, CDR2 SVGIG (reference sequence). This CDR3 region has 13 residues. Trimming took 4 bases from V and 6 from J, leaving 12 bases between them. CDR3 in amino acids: CAWTRSAAGELFF. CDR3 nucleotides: TGTGCCTGGACTAGGTCGGCGGCCGGGGAGCTGTTTTTT.

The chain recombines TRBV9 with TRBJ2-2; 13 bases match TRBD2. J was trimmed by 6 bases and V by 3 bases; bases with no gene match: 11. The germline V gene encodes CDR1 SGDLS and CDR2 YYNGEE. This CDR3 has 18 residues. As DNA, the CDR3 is TGTGCCAGCAGCGACCCGGTGACTAGCGGGGGGTTCTCCGGGGAGCTGTTTTTT. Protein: CASSDPVTSGGFSGELFF.

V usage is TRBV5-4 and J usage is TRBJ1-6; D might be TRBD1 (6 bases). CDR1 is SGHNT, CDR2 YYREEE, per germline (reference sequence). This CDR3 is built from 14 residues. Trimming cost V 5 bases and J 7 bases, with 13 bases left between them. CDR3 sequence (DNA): TGTGCCAGCAGTTCCGGGCAGGGGAATTCACCCCTCCACTTT. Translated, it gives CASSSGQGNSPLHF.

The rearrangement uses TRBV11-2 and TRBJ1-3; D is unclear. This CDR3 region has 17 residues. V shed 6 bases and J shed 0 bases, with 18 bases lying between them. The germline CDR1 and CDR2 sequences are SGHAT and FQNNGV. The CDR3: CASRSRRGISSGNTIYF. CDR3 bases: TGTGCCAGCAGGTCCCGAAGAGGGATCAGCTCTGGAAACACCATATATTTT.

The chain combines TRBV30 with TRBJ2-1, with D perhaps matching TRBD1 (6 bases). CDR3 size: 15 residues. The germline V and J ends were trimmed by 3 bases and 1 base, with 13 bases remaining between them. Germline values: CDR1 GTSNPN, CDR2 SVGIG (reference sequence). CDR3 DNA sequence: TGTGCCTGGAGGTCCAGGGGAACGTCCTACAATGAGCAGTTCTTC. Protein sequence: CAWRSRGTSYNEQFF. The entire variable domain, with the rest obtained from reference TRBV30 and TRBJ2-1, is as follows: SQTIHQWPATLVQPVGSPLSLECTVEGTSNPNLYWYRQAAGRGLQLLFYSVGIGQISSEVPQNLSASRPQDRQFILSSKKLLLSDSGFYLCAWRSRGTSYNEQFFGPGTRLTVL.